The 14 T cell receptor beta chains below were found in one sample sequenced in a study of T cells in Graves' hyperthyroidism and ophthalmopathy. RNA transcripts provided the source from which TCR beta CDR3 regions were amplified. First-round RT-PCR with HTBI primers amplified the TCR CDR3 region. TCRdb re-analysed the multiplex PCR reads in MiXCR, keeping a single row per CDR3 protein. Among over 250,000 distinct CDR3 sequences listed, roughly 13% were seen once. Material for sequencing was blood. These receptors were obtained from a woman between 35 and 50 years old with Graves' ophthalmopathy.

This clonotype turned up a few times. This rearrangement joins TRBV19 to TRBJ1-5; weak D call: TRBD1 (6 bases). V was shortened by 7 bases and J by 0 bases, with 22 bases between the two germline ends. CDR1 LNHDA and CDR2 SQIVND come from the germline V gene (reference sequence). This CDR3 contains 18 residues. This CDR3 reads CASTQAVVDSNSNQPQHF. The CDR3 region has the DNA TGTGCCAGTACCCAGGCAGTTGTGGACAGCAATAGCAATCAGCCCCAGCATTTT. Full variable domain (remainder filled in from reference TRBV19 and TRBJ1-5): DGGITQSPKYLFRKEGQNVTLSCEQNLNHDAMYWYRQDPGQGLRLIYYSQIVNDFQKGDIAEGYSVSREKKESFPLTVTSAQKNPTAFYLCASTQAVVDSNSNQPQHFGDGTRLSIL.

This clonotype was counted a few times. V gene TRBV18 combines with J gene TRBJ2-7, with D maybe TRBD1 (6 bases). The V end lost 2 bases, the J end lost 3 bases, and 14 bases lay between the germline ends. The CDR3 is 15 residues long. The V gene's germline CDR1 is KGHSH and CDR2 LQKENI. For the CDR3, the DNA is TGTGCCAGCTCACCAGGTAGACAGGCCTACTACGAGCAGTACTTC. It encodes CASSPGRQAYYEQYF.

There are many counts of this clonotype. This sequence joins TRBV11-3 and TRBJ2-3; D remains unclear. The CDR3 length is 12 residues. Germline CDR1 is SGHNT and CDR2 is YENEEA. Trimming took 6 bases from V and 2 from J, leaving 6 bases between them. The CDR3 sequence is CASRGLTDTQYF. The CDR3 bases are TGTGCCAGCAGGGGCCTCACAGATACGCAGTATTTT. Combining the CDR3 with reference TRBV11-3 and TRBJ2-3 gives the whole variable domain EAGVVQSPRYKIIEKKQPVAFWCNPISGHNTLYWYLQNLGQGPELLIRYENEEAVDDSQLPKDRFSAERLKGVDSTLKIQPAELGDSAVYLCASRGLTDTQYFGPGTRLTVL.

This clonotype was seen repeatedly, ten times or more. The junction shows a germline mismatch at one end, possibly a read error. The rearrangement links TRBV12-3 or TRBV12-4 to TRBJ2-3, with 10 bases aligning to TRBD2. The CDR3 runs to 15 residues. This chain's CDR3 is CASSLAGVSTDTQYF. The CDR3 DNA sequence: TGTGCCAGCAGTCTAGCGGGGGTCAGCACAGATACGCAGTATTTT.

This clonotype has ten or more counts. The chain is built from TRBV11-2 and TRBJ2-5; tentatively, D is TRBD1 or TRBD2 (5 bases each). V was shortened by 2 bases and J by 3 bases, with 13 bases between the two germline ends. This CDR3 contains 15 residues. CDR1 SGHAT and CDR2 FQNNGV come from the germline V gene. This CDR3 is CASSLIAGAKETQYF. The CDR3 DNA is TGTGCCAGCAGCTTAATCGCCGGGGCCAAAGAGACCCAGTACTTC.

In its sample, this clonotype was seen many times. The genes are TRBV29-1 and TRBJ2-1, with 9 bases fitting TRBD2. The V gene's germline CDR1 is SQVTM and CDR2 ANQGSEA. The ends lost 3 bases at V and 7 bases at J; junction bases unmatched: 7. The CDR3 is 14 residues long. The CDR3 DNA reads TGCAGCGTTGAGGGGGTAGCGGGAGTAAATGAGCAGTTCTTC. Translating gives CSVEGVAGVNEQFF.

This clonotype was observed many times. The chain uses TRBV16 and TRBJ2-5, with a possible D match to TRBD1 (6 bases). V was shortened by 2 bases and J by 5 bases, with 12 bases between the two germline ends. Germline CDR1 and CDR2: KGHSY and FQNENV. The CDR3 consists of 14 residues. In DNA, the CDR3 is TGTGCCAGCAGCCAAGGAACAGGGTATGAGACCCAGTACTTC. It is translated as CASSQGTGYETQYF.

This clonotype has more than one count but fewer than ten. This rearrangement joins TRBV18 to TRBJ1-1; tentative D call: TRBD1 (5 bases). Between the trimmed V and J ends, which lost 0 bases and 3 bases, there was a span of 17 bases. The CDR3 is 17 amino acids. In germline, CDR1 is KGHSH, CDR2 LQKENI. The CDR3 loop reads CASSPPRGGERYTEAFF. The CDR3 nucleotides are TGTGCCAGCTCACCACCAAGGGGCGGCGAGAGGTACACTGAAGCTTTCTTT.

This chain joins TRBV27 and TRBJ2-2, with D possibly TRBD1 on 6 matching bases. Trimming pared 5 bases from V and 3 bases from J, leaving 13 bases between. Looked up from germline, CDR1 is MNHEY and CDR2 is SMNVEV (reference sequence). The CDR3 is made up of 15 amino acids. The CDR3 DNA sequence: TGTGCCAGCAGTACCCAGGGGCGCGACACCGGGGAGCTGTTTTTT. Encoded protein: CASSTQGRDTGELFF.

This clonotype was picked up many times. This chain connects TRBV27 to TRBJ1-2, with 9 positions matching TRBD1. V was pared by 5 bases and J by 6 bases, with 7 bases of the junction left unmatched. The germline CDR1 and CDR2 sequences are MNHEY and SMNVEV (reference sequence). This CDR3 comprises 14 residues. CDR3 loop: CASSRKQGAHGYTF. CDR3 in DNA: TGTGCCAGCAGTCGTAAACAGGGGGCCCATGGCTACACCTTC.

The CDR3 DNA sequence: TGTGCCACCAGTAGCGGGGGGGCCGGAGAGGCCTACGAGCAGTACTTC. Protein product: CATSSGGAGEAYEQYF. The chain recombines TRBV24-1 with TRBJ2-7, with TRBD2 identical over 10 bases. The junction had 9 bases not matched to a gene; V was cut back by 6 bases and J by 2 bases. This CDR3 is 16 amino acids long. Germline lookup yields CDR1 KGHDR and CDR2 SFDVKD.

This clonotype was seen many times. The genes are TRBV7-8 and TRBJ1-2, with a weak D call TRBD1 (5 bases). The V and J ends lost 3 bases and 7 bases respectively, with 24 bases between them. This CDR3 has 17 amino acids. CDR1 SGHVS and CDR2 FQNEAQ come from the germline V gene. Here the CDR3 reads CASSLGPRIPVLSGYTF. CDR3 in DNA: TGTGCCAGCAGCTTGGGGCCGCGGATACCGGTCCTCTCTGGCTACACCTTC. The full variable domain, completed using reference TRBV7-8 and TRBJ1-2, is GAGVSQSPRYKVAKRGQDVALRCDPISGHVSLFWYQQALGQGPEFLTYFQNEAQLDKSGLPSDRFFAERPEGSVSTLKIQRTQQEDSAVYLCASSLGPRIPVLSGYTFGSGTRLTVV.

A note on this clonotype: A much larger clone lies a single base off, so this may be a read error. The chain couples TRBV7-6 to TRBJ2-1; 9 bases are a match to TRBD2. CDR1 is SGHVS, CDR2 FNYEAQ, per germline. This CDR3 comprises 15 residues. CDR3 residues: CASSLVAGAHNEQSF. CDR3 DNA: TGTGCCAGCAGCTTAGTAGCGGGGGCACACAATGAGCAGTCCTTC.

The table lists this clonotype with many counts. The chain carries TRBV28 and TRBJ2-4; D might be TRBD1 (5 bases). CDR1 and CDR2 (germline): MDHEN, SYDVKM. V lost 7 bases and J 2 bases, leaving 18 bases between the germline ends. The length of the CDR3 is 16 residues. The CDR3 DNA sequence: TGTGCCAGCAATCCCCGGTCAGGGTCTTCCAAAAACATTCAGTACTTC. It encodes CASNPRSGSSKNIQYF.